This T cell receptor (beta chain) was observed in a study of T cell responses to AZD1222 COVID-19 vaccine. Per the germline V gene, CDR1 is SGHRS and CDR2 is YFSETQ. J was trimmed by 6 bases and V by 4 bases; bases with no gene match: 4. CDR3 length: 14 amino acids. General study points: Baseline seropositivity characterized only 5 to 7 AZD1222 recipients.

In its sample, this clone was seen once. What it recognizes is unknown. Here immunoSEQ multiplex PCR was the method, and the copy in TCRdb shows in-frame clones only, minus some. In the table there are 90,000 to 150,000 clones, about 85% of which are singletons. The study pooled second doses at about 4 or about 12 weeks. The gene calls are TRBV5-1 and TRBJ1-5, with 10 bases that match TRBD1. This TCR was sampled from an adult who received the AZD1222 COVID-19 vaccine. The sample was peripheral blood, taken 28 days after the second AZD1222 dose. CDR3 nucleotides: TGCGCCAGCAGCCCGGGACAGGGGAGTCAGCCCCAGCATTTT. Translating gives CASSPGQGSQPQHF.